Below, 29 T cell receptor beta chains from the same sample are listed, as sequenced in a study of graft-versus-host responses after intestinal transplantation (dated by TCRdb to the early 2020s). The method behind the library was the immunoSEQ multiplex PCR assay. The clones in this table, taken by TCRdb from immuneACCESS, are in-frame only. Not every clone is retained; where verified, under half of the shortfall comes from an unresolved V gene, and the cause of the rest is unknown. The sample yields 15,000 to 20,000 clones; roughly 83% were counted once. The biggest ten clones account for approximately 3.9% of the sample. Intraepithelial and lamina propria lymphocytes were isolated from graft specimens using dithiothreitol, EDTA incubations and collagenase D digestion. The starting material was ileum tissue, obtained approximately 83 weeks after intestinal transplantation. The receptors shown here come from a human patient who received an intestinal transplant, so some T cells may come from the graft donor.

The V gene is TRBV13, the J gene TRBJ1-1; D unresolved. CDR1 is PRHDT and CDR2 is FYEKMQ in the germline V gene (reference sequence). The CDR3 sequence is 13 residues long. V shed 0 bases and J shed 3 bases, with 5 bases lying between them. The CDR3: CASSLGRDTEAFF. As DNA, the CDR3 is TGTGCCAGCAGCTTAGGGAGGGACACTGAAGCTTTCTTT.

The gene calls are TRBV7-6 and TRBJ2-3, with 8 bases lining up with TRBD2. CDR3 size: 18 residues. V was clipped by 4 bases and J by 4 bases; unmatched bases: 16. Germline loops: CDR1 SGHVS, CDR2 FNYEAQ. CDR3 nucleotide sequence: TGTGCCAGCAGCTCAAAGGTCCTTAGCGGGGTAGGGGCAGATACGCAGTATTTT. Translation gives CASSSKVLSGVGADTQYF.

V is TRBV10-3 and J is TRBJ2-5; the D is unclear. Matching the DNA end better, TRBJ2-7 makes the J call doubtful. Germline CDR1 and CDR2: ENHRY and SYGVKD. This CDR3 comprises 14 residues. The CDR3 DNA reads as TGTGCCATCAGTGAGGGCAGATTACACTACGAGCAGTACTTC. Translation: CAISEGRLHYEQYF.

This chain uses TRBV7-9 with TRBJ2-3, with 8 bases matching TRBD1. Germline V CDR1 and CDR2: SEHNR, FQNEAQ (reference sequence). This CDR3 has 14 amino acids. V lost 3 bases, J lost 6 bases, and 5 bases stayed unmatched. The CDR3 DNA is TGTGCCAGCAGCTTGACAGGGGATTTGGATACGCAGTATTTT. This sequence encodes CASSLTGDLDTQYF.

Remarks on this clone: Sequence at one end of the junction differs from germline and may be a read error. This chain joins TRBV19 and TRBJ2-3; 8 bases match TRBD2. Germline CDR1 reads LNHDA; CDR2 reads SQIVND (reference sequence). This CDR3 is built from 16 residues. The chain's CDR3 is CAGSIAGGGNTDTQYF. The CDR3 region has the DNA TGTGCCGGTAGTATAGCGGGCGGGGGGAACACAGATACGCAGTATTTT.

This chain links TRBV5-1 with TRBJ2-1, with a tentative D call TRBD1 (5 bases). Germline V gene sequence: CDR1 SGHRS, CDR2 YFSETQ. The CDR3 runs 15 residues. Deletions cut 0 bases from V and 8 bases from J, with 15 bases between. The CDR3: CASSLEPGPYHEQFF. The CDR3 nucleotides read TGCGCCAGCAGCTTGGAGCCAGGGCCGTACCATGAGCAGTTCTTC.

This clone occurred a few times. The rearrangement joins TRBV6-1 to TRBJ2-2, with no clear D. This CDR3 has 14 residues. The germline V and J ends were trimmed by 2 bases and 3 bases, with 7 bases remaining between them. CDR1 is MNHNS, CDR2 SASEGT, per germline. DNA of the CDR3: TGTGCCAGCAGTGAACCGGGTCACACCGGGGAGCTGTTTTTT. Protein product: CASSEPGHTGELFF.

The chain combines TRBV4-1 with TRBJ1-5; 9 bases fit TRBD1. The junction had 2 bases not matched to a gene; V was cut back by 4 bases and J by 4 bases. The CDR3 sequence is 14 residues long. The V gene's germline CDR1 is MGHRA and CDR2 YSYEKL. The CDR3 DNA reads TGCGCCAGCAGCCCAGGACAGGGGAATCAGCCCCAGCATTTT. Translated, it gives CASSPGQGNQPQHF.

The CDR3 is CASSPMGDRGYEQYF. The DNA of the CDR3 is TGTGCCAGCAGCCCTATGGGGGACAGGGGCTACGAGCAGTACTTC. The V and J genes are TRBV28 and TRBJ2-7, with 10 nucleotides matching TRBD1. CDR3 size: 15 residues. Germline values: CDR1 MDHEN, CDR2 SYDVKM. V trimming: 6 bases; J trimming: 3 bases; junction bases outside the gene matches: 8.

CDR3 sequence: CASSPSGGSRETQYF. The CDR3, as DNA: TGTGCCAGCAGCCCAAGCGGGGGGTCAAGGGAGACCCAGTACTTC. The chain is built from TRBV25-1 and TRBJ2-5, with TRBD2 matching over 9 bases. The CDR3 extends over 15 amino acids. V trimming: 6 bases; J trimming: 5 bases; junction bases outside the gene matches: 10. CDR1 and CDR2 (germline): MGHDK, SYGVNS.

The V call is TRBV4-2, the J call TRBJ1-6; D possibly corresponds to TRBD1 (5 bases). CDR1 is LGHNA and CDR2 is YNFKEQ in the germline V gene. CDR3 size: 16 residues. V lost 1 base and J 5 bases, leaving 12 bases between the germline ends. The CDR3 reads CASSQGVQGNNSPLHF. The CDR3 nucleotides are TGTGCCAGCAGCCAAGGGGTCCAGGGAAATAATTCACCCCTCCACTTT.

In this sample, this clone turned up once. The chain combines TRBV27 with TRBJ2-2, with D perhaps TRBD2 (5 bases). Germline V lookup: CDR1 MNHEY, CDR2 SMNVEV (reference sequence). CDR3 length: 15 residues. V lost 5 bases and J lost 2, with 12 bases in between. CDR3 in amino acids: CASSPRTVNTGELFF. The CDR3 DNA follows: TGTGCCAGCAGTCCCCGGACTGTAAACACCGGGGAGCTGTTTTTT.

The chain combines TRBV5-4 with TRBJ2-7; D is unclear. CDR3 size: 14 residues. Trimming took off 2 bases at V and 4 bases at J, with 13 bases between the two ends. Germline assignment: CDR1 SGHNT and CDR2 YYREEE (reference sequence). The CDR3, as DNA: TGTGCCAGCAGCTTAAACCCTGGAAGTTACGAGCAGTACTTC. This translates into CASSLNPGSYEQYF.

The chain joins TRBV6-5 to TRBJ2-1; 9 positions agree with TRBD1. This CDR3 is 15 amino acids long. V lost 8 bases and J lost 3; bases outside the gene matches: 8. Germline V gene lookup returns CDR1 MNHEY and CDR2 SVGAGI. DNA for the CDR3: TGTGCCAGCGGACCCGGGACAGGGTACTACAATGAGCAGTTCTTC. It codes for CASGPGTGYYNEQFF.

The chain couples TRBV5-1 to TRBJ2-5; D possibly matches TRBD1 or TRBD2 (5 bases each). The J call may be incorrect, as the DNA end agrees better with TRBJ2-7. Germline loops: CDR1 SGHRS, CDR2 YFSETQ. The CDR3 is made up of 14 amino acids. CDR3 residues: CASSWDVSSYEQYF. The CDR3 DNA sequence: TGCGCCAGCAGCTGGGACGTCAGCTCCTACGAGCAGTACTTC.

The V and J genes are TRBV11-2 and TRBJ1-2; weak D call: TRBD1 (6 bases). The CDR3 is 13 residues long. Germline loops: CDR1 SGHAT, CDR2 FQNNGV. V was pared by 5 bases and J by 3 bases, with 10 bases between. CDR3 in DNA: TGTGCCAGCAGCCCGAGGACAGACTATGGCTACACCTTC. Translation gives CASSPRTDYGYTF.

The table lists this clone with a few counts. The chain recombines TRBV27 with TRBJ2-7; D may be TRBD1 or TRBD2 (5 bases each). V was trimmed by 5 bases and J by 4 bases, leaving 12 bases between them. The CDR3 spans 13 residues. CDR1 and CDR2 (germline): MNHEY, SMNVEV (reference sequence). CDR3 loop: CASSPGPGYEQYF. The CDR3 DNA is TGTGCCAGCAGTCCGGGACCTGGGTACGAGCAGTACTTC.

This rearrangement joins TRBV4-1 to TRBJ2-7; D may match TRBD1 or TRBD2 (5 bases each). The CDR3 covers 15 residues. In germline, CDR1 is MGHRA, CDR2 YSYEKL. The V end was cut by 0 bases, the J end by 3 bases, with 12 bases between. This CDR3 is CASSQDPGTYYEQYF. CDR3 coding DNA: TGCGCCAGCAGCCAAGATCCGGGGACCTACTACGAGCAGTACTTC.

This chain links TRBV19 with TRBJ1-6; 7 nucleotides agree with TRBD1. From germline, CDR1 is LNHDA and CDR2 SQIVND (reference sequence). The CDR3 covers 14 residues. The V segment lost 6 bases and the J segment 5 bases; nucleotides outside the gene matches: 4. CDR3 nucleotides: TGTGCCAGTAGCTCCGGGACAGATAATTCACCCCTCCACTTT. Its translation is CASSSGTDNSPLHF.

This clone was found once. The CDR3 region is CASSSIAGSSYEQYF. CDR3 bases: TGCGCCAGCAGCTCTATAGCGGGGAGCTCCTACGAGCAGTACTTC. The V and J genes are TRBV5-1 and TRBJ2-7; 8 nucleotides match TRBD2. Losses at the gene ends were 3 bases for V and 0 bases for J; bases not matched to a gene: 5. Per the germline V gene, CDR1 is SGHRS and CDR2 is YFSETQ. The CDR3 sequence is 15 residues long. The full variable domain, completed using reference TRBV5-1 and TRBJ2-7, is KAGVTQTPRYLIKTRGQQVTLSCSPISGHRSVSWYQQTPGQGLQFLFEYFSETQRNKGNFPGRFSGRQFSNSRSEMNVSTLELGDSALYLCASSSIAGSSYEQYFGPGTRLTVT.

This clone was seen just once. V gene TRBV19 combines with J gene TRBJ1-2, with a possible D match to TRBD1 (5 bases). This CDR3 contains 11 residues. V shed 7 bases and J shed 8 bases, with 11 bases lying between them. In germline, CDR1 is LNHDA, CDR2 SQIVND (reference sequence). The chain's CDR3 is CASTRDGGYTF. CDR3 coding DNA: TGTGCCAGTACGCGGGACGGCGGCTACACCTTC.

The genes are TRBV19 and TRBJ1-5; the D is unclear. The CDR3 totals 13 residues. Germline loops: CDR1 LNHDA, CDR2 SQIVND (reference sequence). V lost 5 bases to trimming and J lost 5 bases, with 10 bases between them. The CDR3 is CASSSGFYQPQHF. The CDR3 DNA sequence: TGTGCCAGTAGTTCGGGGTTTTATCAGCCCCAGCATTTT.

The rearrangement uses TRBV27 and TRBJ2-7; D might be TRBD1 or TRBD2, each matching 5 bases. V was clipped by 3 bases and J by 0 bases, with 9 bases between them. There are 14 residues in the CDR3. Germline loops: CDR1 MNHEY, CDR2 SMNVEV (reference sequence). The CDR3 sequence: CASSLKGSSYEQYF. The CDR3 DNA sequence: TGTGCCAGCAGTTTGAAGGGGAGCTCCTACGAGCAGTACTTC.

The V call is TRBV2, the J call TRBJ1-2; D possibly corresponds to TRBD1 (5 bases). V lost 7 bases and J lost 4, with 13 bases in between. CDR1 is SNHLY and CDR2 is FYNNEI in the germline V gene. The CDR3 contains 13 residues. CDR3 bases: TGTGCCAGCACCCCTCGGACAAGCTATGGCTACACCTTC. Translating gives CASTPRTSYGYTF.

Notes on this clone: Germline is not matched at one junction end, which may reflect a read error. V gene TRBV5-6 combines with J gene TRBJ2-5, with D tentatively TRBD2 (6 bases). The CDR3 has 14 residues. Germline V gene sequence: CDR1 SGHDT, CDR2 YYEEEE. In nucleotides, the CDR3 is TGTGTCAGCAGCCGCGCCTTAGGAGGGGAGACCCAGTACTTC. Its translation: CVSSRALGGETQYF.

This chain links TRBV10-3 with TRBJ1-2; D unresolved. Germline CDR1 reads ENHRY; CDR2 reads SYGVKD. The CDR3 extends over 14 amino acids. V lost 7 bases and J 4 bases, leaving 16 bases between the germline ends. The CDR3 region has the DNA TGTGCCATCAAGGCCGAGGGCCTAAGCTATGGCTACACCTTC. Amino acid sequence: CAIKAEGLSYGYTF.

CDR3 sequence: CASRGLAGGQVEEQFF. The CDR3 coding sequence is TGCGCCAGCCGAGGACTAGCGGGGGGGCAGGTGGAGGAGCAGTTCTTC. The V and J genes are TRBV10-2 and TRBJ2-1; 15 bases match TRBD2. The CDR3 has 16 amino acids. V shed 8 bases and J 10 bases; nucleotides not matched to a gene: 12. Germline values: CDR1 WSHSY, CDR2 SAAADI.

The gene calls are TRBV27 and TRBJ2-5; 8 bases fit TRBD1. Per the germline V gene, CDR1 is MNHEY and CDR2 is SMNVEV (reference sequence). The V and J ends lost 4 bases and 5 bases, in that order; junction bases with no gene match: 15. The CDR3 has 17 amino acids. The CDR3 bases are TGTGCCAGCAGTTCGGTCGGCAGGGGGCCGTTAGGGGAGACCCAGTACTTC. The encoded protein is CASSSVGRGPLGETQYF.

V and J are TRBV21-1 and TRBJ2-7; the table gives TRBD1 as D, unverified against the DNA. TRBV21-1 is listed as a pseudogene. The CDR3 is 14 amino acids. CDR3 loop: CASSKCRSSYEQYF. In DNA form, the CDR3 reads TGTGCCAGCAGCAAATGCAGGTCTTCATACGAGCAGTACTTC.